Listed here are 22 T cell receptor beta chains from one sample, sequenced in a study of cytomegalovirus exposure and HLA in healthy donors. Amplification used 60 Vbeta primers and 13 Jbeta primers. Clones were sequenced by immunoSEQ multiplex PCR, and TCRdb holds only the in-frame ones, with some missing. The top ten hold around 2.5% of the sample, which has some 160,000 clones, about 77% seen once. Sequenced: PBMCs. The origin of the receptors is a man in his sixties in good health and CMV-seronegative.

The V gene is TRBV5-1, the J gene TRBJ2-4; the D gene is possibly TRBD1 (5 bases). The CDR3 consists of 15 residues. Deletions cut 4 bases from V and 3 bases from J, with 14 bases between. CDR1 and CDR2 (germline): SGHRS, YFSETQ. CDR3 bases: TGCGCCAGCAGCGTGGGGCAGTATGGCAAAAACATTCAGTACTTC. It is translated as CASSVGQYGKNIQYF.

V and J are TRBV6-5 and TRBJ1-2; D possibly corresponds to TRBD1 (6 bases). Germline CDR1 MNHEY, CDR2 SVGAGI. This CDR3 spans 14 amino acids. The V gene lost 4 bases and the J gene lost 6 bases, with 15 bases spanning the gap. The CDR3 DNA is TGTGCCAGCAGTTCTCCACAGGGCTGGAATGGCTACACCTTC. Its protein is CASSSPQGWNGYTF.

This clone has just a few counts. This chain joins TRBV18 and TRBJ1-4, with 7 nucleotides matching TRBD1. Germline CDR1 KGHSH, CDR2 LQKENI. The CDR3 sequence is 13 residues long. J gave up 7 bases and V 6 bases, and 5 bases lay outside the gene matches. The CDR3 loop is CASSGQKTEKLFF. The CDR3 nucleotides read TGTGCCAGCTCGGGACAGAAAACTGAAAAACTGTTTTTT.

The chain has TRBV7-9 and TRBJ2-7; TRBD2 is a possible D gene (5 bases). V lost 0 bases and J lost 2, with 5 bases in between. This CDR3 has 13 amino acids. Germline assignment: CDR1 SEHNR and CDR2 FQNEAQ (reference sequence). The CDR3 region is CASSLAGAYEQYF. CDR3 sequence (DNA): TGTGCCAGCAGCTTAGCCGGGGCCTACGAGCAGTACTTC.

The chain has TRBV6-5 and TRBJ2-3; 10 positions match TRBD1. CDR3 length: 15 residues. V gave up 6 bases and J gave up 5 bases; unmatched junction bases: 8. In germline, CDR1 is MNHEY, CDR2 SVGAGI. The CDR3 bases are TGTGCCAGCAGCCTAGACAGGGGGCGATTAGATACGCAGTATTTT. Amino acids: CASSLDRGRLDTQYF.

This clone was counted a single time. In nucleotides, the CDR3 is TGCGCCAGCAGCTTGATGGAGGGGGGGTCCCAAGAGACCCAGTACTTC. As protein: CASSLMEGGSQETQYF. This rearrangement joins TRBV5-1 to TRBJ2-5, with D perhaps TRBD2 (7 bases). Germline CDR1 and CDR2: SGHRS and YFSETQ. The CDR3 is 16 residues long. V was trimmed by 1 base and J by 1 base, leaving 14 bases between them.

The chain joins TRBV7-8 to TRBJ1-6, with TRBD1 identical over 7 bases. The CDR3 is made up of 15 amino acids. Germline V gene sequence: CDR1 SGHVS, CDR2 FQNEAQ. V lost 5 bases and J lost 6; bases outside the gene matches: 7. The CDR3 spells CASSPRQGSNSPLHF. CDR3 in DNA: TGTGCCAGCAGCCCCCGACAGGGTTCTAATTCACCCCTCCACTTT.

The chain joins TRBV25-1 to TRBJ1-2; 7 bases match TRBD1. In germline, CDR1 is MGHDK, CDR2 SYGVNS. J gave up 4 bases and V 6 bases, and 5 bases lay outside the gene matches. The length of the CDR3 is 13 residues. For the CDR3, the DNA is TGTGCCAGCAGGTGGCAGGGGGGCTATGGCTACACCTTC. Translation: CASRWQGGYGYTF.

The CDR3, as DNA: TGCGCCAGCAGCTTGGGGGGACAGGCCTCCAAAAACATTCAGTACTTC. Its protein product is CASSLGGQASKNIQYF. This chain uses TRBV5-1 with TRBJ2-4; 8 bases match TRBD1. The trim removed 0 bases at V and 2 bases at J, leaving 4 bases unmatched. This CDR3 is built from 16 residues. The germline CDR1 and CDR2 sequences are SGHRS and YFSETQ.

V gene TRBV30 combines with J gene TRBJ2-7; 10 bases match TRBD2. Germline CDR1 GTSNPN, CDR2 SVGIG (reference sequence). The CDR3 covers 21 residues. Germline trimming cut 0 bases from V and 0 bases from J; bases unmatched to any gene: 20. CDR3 residues: CAWSVGGLGLAGARFSYEQYF. CDR3 in DNA: TGTGCCTGGAGTGTTGGGGGTCTGGGGCTAGCGGGAGCCCGCTTCTCCTACGAGCAGTACTTC.

This clone was counted once. The chain is built from TRBV5-4 and TRBJ2-2; the D gene is possibly TRBD2 (5 bases). The CDR3 is made up of 13 amino acids. The germline gives CDR1 SGHNT, CDR2 YYREEE (reference sequence). V lost 4 bases and J lost 6, with 10 bases in between. Here the CDR3 DNA reads TGTGCCAGCAGCAGGGAGAGGCCCGGGGAGCTGTTTTTT. Its protein product is CASSRERPGELFF. Complete variable domain (other parts from reference TRBV5-4 and TRBJ2-2): ETGVTQSPTHLIKTRGQQVTLRCSSQSGHNTVSWYQQALGQGPQFIFQYYREEENGRGNFPPRFSGLQFPNYSSELNVNALELDDSALYLCASSRERPGELFFGEGSRLTVL.

This clone was seen a few times. J is TRBJ1-6 and V is TRBV30; perhaps TRBD1 as D (6 bases). CDR1 GTSNPN and CDR2 SVGIG come from the germline V gene (reference sequence). CDR3 size: 13 residues. The CDR3 region has the DNA TGTGCTTCGGCGGACAGTTTTAATTCACCCCTCCACTTT. This sequence encodes CASADSFNSPLHF.

This sequence joins TRBV6-1 and TRBJ1-5; the match to TRBD1 covers 8 bases. Germline-derived CDR1 and CDR2 are MNHNS and SASEGT. With V trimmed by 2 bases and J by 4 bases, 4 bases remained unmatched. This CDR3 region has 15 residues. CDR3 in DNA: TGTGCCAGCAGTGAATCGGGACAGGAGAATCAGCCCCAGCATTTT. This gives the protein CASSESGQENQPQHF.

This clone was seen only once. J is TRBJ2-1 and V is TRBV4-1, with 9 bases fitting TRBD2. The CDR3 has 18 amino acids. V lost 1 base, J lost 4 bases, and 11 bases stayed unmatched. CDR1 is MGHRA and CDR2 is YSYEKL in the germline V gene. The CDR3 nucleotides are TGCGCCAGCAGCCAAGTGGGGCTTAGCGGGAGAGCGTACAATGAGCAGTTCTTC. Its translation: CASSQVGLSGRAYNEQFF.

The table lists this clone with a count of one. This rearrangement joins TRBV2 to TRBJ2-7, with D perhaps TRBD2 (7 bases). V lost 4 bases to trimming and J lost 3 bases, with 13 bases between them. CDR1 is SNHLY, CDR2 FYNNEI, per germline. This CDR3 contains 14 residues. The CDR3 here is CASSARGASYEQYF. CDR3 DNA: TGTGCCAGCAGTGCACGGGGGGCAAGCTACGAGCAGTACTTC. Full variable domain (rest looked up from reference TRBV2 and TRBJ2-7): EPEVTQTPSHQVTQMGQEVILRCVPISNHLYFYWYRQILGQKVEFLVSFYNNEISEKSEIFDDQFSVERPDGSNFTLKIRSTKLEDSAMYFCASSARGASYEQYFGPGTRLTVT.

The chain carries TRBV6-1 and TRBJ2-1; 7 nucleotides match TRBD2. Germline V CDR1 and CDR2: MNHNS, SASEGT. This CDR3 region has 16 residues. With V trimmed by 0 bases and J by 3 bases, 5 bases remained unmatched. The CDR3 reads CASSEASSGYYNEQFF. The CDR3 DNA sequence: TGTGCCAGCAGTGAAGCCTCTAGCGGTTACTACAATGAGCAGTTCTTC.

The chain recombines TRBV7-6 with TRBJ2-1; 12 nucleotides agree with TRBD2. This CDR3 has 19 amino acids. V dropped 1 base and J dropped 4; count of bases not matched to a gene: 11. The V gene's germline CDR1 is SGHVS and CDR2 FNYEAQ. CDR3 amino acids: CASSLGLPSGGGAYNEQFF. In nucleotides, the CDR3 is TGTGCCAGCAGCTTAGGACTCCCTAGCGGGGGGGGAGCTTACAATGAGCAGTTCTTC.

The chain uses TRBV19 and TRBJ1-4, with 7 bases that match TRBD1. J was trimmed by 5 bases and V by 3 bases; bases with no gene match: 3. Germline CDR1 is LNHDA and CDR2 is SQIVND (reference sequence). CDR3 size: 14 residues. The CDR3 DNA is TGTGCCAGTAGTATGACAGGGCCGAATGAAAAACTGTTTTTT. Residues: CASSMTGPNEKLFF.

V gene TRBV29-1 combines with J gene TRBJ2-1; a weak D match, TRBD2 (6 bases). The V gene's germline CDR1 is SQVTM and CDR2 ANQGSEA. V was pared by 4 bases and J by 0 bases, with 10 bases between. The length of the CDR3 is 14 residues. As DNA, the CDR3 is TGCAGCGTTGTTATCGGGAGCTCCTACAATGAGCAGTTCTTC. This codes for CSVVIGSSYNEQFF.

CDR3 nucleotide sequence: TGTGCCTGGAGAAGTCTAACCTACGAGCAGTACTTC. Amino acid sequence: CAWRSLTYEQYF. The chain is built from TRBV30 and TRBJ2-7; D gene uncertain. V lost 3 bases, J lost 2 bases, and 8 bases lay in between. The germline CDR1 and CDR2 sequences are GTSNPN and SVGIG (reference sequence). CDR3 length: 12 amino acids.

The genes are TRBV11-2 and TRBJ2-7; TRBD1 is a possible D gene (7 bases). V was trimmed by 1 base and J by 7 bases, leaving 11 bases between them. This CDR3 spans 13 amino acids. CDR1 and CDR2 (germline): SGHAT, FQNNGV. CDR3 nucleotides: TGTGCCAGCAGCTTAGGACAGGGACTGGAGCAGTACTTC. It yields the protein CASSLGQGLEQYF.

The V and J genes are TRBV29-1 and TRBJ1-2; unclear D gene. CDR1 SQVTM and CDR2 ANQGSEA come from the germline V gene. The CDR3 has 12 amino acids. V was cut by 4 bases and J by 3 bases, with 9 bases left in between. The DNA for the CDR3 is TGCAGCGTTGGGGCTAACGACTATGGCTACACCTTC. It encodes CSVGANDYGYTF.